This TCR beta chain came from a study of identical twins (dated by TCRdb to the mid-2010s). Regarding the research as a whole: TCR alpha and beta repertoires from monozygotic twins, unrelated adults of various ages and cord blood were deep-sequenced to test whether fetal clonotypes persist. To rule out contamination, the twin experiments were replicated at different times with different library preparation protocols. Here is what the overall study found, with its caveats: A weaker excess of twin sharing was found in beta out-of-frame sequences because the signal-to-noise ratio was lowered by fewer shared sequences. Compared with coincidental sharing between unrelated individuals, out-of-frame TCR alpha sequences shared between twins showed an excess of sequences with low generation probability. Because the same donors could not be followed over many years, the conclusions relied on cross-sectional statistical analysis. Zero-insertion analyses could be partly confounded by invariant T cells such as MAIT and iNKT, although diverse VJ usage argued against such confounding for most clonotypes. Recombination models systematically underestimated out-of-frame TCR alpha sharing in monozygotic twins but agreed with sharing between unrelated individuals. Abundant cord blood beta clonotypes carried fewer insertions; young adult naive repertoires showed a weaker similar trend, while memory repertoires showed none.

All donors were healthy Caucasians. From the germline V gene, CDR1 is SGHVS and CDR2 is FNYEAQ. V and J are truncated by 1 base and 5 bases respectively, leaving an intervening sequence of 12 bases. Spanning cysteine to phenylalanine, the CDR3 consists of 14 amino acids. Just CDR3 DNA is preserved here, 42 bases in frame from base 1. Receptor amplification or capture employed 5' RACE. The data were produced on an Illumina HiSeq 2000. Template switching added a universal primer binding site, and the final cDNA carried a unique molecular identifier that allowed TCR cDNA molecules to be counted accurately. Specific primers in the conserved constant-segment region were used to synthesize first-strand cDNA for TCR alpha and beta chains. Each cDNA library was double barcoded, with a SMART-Mk sample barcode plus Illumina barcodes, to control for contamination. TruSeq adapter sequences and Illumina sample barcodes were added in two successive PCR steps. Sequencing of the TCR alpha and beta cDNA libraries was done on the Illumina HiSeq platform using custom primers. In the authors' own workflow: MiGEC processed the raw reads to extract unique molecular identifiers, while MiXCR was used to determine the CDR3 positions. Recombination models were inferred per individual with the repgenHMM and IGoR tools using an EM algorithm. Shared clonotype analysis was performed with the tcR package in R, normalizing sharing by the product of cloneset sizes. Out-of-frame nonproductive sequences were analyzed to study raw recombination free of thymic and clonal selection effects. TCRdb reprocessed the public reads (quality trimming at Q25 with fastp, clone calling with MiXCR) and kept in-frame beta chains. For every CDR3 protein sequence, its rows merge into one entry that carries the most common genes and DNA. TCRdb's processing, not the authors', yielded these V and J calls. Present in this sample are about 1.7 million distinct CDR3 sequences, less than 40% of which were seen just once. Of the sample, approximately 0.25% falls within the top ten clones.

In regard to this clonotype: What antigen it recognizes has not been identified. Base qualities are not recorded, but no much larger clone differs from it by a single base.

The chain is encoded by TRBV7-6 joined to TRBJ2-7; TRBD1 is a weak D gene call, 6 bases matching. This receptor was taken from a newborn girl in good health. Sequences were obtained from cord blood. The CDR3 reads CASSLGGPSDEQYF. At the DNA level, the sequence is TGTGCCAGCAGCTTAGGGGGGCCCTCGGACGAGCAGTACTTC.